These T cell receptor beta chains were read from a single sample in a study of early T cells in non-severe SARS-CoV-2 infection. TCRdb fed the 5' RACE reads into MiXCR, producing one record per CDR3 protein. This table has 50,000 to 75,000 distinct CDR3 sequences, less than 9.5% appearing once. Sequences were derived from whole blood, sampled at baseline. These receptors all come from an adult who was a healthcare worker with PCR-confirmed SARS-CoV-2 infection or an uninfected control (not recorded which). CDR3s leave out the opening cysteine and the closing phenylalanine or tryptophan. The D gene is left open where the match is weak.

cdr3_aa | d_call | j_call | v_call
ASRGRAATGELF | TRBD2 | TRBJ2-2 | TRBV12-3/TRBV12-4
ASSMGLAGTKVETQY | TRBD2 | TRBJ2-5 | TRBV5-1
ASRQDRVNTEAF | TRBD1 | TRBJ1-1 | TRBV7-2
ASSLVGTGSYEQY | - | TRBJ2-7 | TRBV7-2
ASSPVVGGGSPLH | - | TRBJ1-6 | TRBV4-3
ASSASTGVYEQY | TRBD1 | TRBJ2-7 | TRBV7-8
ASSQIAGGPSYEQY | TRBD2 | TRBJ2-7 | TRBV4-3
ASSYPLGEAF | - | TRBJ1-1 | TRBV6-5
ASSIEGGLSYEQY | - | TRBJ2-7 | TRBV27
ASRLGGSNQPQH | TRBD1 | TRBJ1-5 | TRBV12-3/TRBV12-4
ASSPGTSKDGELF | TRBD2 | TRBJ2-2 | TRBV5-1
ASSLAFGLAAYEQY | TRBD2 | TRBJ2-7 | TRBV5-8
ASSPRTGGHSYEQY | TRBD1 | TRBJ2-7 | TRBV4-3
SASAWHQETQY | - | TRBJ2-5 | TRBV20-1
ASSLSIRTSGRRETQY | TRBD2 | TRBJ2-5 | TRBV7-6
ASSSRMGETQY | - | TRBJ2-5 | TRBV7-8
ATGREIGELF | TRBD2 | TRBJ2-2 | TRBV10-3
ASSSRADEQY | - | TRBJ2-7 | TRBV7-6
ASGPDRALTDTQY | TRBD1 | TRBJ2-3 | TRBV12-5
ASSLSPSGSSLDTQY | TRBD2 | TRBJ2-3 | TRBV7-6
ASSRRQGEASGYT | TRBD1 | TRBJ1-2 | TRBV7-2
SARSGGYTEAF | - | TRBJ1-1 | TRBV20-1
ASSSSHPGSEQY | - | TRBJ2-7 | TRBV11-2
ASSLTGQGMLAF | TRBD1 | TRBJ1-1 | TRBV28
ASSYSGQTNTEAF | TRBD1 | TRBJ1-1 | TRBV6-5
ASSLVGLAYEQY | - | TRBJ2-7 | TRBV5-4
ASSQDWDSSYEQY | TRBD1 | TRBJ2-7 | TRBV4-1
ASSLVPSLNYGYT | - | TRBJ1-2 | TRBV5-5
ASSWDRGSDTQY | TRBD1 | TRBJ2-3 | TRBV7-2
ASSLVGQNYGYT | - | TRBJ1-2 | TRBV5-1
SVVSGRLDNEQF | TRBD2 | TRBJ2-1 | TRBV29-1
SARTSGSPDTQY | TRBD2 | TRBJ2-3 | TRBV20-1
ASSQLAGGNTEAF | TRBD1 | TRBJ1-1 | TRBV3-1
SAPGGTGELF | TRBD2 | TRBJ2-2 | TRBV20-1